This note documents a single T cell receptor (beta chain) sequence. As yet, its antigen is unknown. CD4+ T cells from unexposed donors were obtained before the COVID-19 pandemic (2011-2018). CD4+ T cells were isolated from the cells after roughly 11 days of culture. This record belongs to a study of CD4 T cells in relation to SARS-CoV-2 and coronaviruses. Points from the study as a whole: Samples before the pandemic and after infection were not matched within any donor.

The CDR3 is 16 amino acids. Germline V lookup: CDR1 SGHDT, CDR2 YYEEEE. V was clipped by 3 bases and J by 4 bases, with 17 bases between them. Clones were sequenced by immunoSEQ multiplex PCR, and TCRdb holds only the in-frame ones, with some missing. Among roughly 23,000 clones, around 77% were seen once, and the ten largest hold about a sixth. Sequenced input: CD4+ T cells from PBMCs, cultured in vitro. The receptor was derived from a human donor in good health. The chain employs TRBV5-6 and TRBJ2-1; possibly TRBD2 for D (6 bases). The CDR3 here is CASSWGLRDTYNEQFF. In DNA form, the CDR3 reads TGTGCCAGCAGCTGGGGTTTGCGGGATACTTACAATGAGCAGTTCTTC.